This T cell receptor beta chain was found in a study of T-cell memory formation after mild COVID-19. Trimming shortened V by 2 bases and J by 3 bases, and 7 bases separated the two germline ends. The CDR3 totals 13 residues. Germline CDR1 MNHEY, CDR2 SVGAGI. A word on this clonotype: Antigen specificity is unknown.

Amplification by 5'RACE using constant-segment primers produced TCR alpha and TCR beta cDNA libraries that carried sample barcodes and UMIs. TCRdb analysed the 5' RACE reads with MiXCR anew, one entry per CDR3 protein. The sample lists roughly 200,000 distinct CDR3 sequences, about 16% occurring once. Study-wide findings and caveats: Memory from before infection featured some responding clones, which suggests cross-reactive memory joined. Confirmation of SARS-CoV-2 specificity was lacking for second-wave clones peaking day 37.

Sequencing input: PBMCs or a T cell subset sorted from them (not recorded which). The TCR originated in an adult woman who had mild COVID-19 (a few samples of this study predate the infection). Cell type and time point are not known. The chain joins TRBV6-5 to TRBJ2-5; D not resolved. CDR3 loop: CASSYRSEETQYF. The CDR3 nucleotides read TGTGCCAGCAGTTACAGGTCGGAAGAGACCCAGTACTTC.